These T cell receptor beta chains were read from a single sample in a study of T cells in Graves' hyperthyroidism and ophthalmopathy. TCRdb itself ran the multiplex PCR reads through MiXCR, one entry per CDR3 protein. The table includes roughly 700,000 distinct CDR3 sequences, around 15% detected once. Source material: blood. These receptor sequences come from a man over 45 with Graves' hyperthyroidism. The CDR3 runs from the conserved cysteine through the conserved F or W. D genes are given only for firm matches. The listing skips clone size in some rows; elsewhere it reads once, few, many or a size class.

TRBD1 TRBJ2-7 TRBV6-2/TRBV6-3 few CASSYSGTGGFEQYF TGTGCCAGCAGTTACTCCGGGACAGGGGGCTTCGAGCAGTACTTC
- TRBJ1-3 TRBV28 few CASSSPFGASSGNTIYF TGTGCCAGCAGTTCCCCCTTCGGGGCCTCCTCTGGAAACACCATATATTTT
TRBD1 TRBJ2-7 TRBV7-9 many CASSRRQGVHEQYF TGTGCCAGCAGCAGACGACAGGGGGTCCACGAGCAGTACTTC
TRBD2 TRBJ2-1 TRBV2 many CASLGASGSSYNEQFF TGTGCCAGCCTCGGGGCTAGCGGGAGCTCCTACAATGAGCAGTTCTTC
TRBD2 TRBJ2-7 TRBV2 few CASRNSGGLYEQYF TGTGCCAGCAGAAACAGCGGGGGACTCTACGAGCAGTACTTC
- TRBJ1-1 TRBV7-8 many CASSLNRNTEAFF TGTGCCAGCAGCCTAAATAGGAACACTGAAGCTTTCTTT
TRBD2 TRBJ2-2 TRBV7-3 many CASSLPESAGGITGELFF TGTGCCAGCAGCTTACCAGAGTCCGCGGGAGGTATAACCGGGGAGCTGTTTTTT
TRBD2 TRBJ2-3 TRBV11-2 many CASSTRRLAGVRDTQYF TGTGCCAGCAGCACTAGGAGACTAGCGGGAGTCCGGGATACGCAGTATTTT
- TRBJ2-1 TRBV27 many CASSPTSWNEQFF TGTGCCAGCTCCCCTACCTCCTGGAATGAGCAGTTCTTC
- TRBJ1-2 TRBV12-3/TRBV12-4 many CASSLVRRTVNYGYTF TGTGCCAGCAGTTTAGTGCGGAGGACGGTTAACTATGGCTACACCTTC
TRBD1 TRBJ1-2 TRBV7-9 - CASSSQTLTGQGKNYGYTF TGTGCCAGCAGCTCCCAAACCCTGACGGGACAGGGAAAGAACTATGGCTACACCTTC
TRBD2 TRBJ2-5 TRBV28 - CASSQPYIAGAYVETQYF TGTGCCAGCAGTCAACCGTATATAGCGGGAGCGTACGTGGAGACCCAGTACTTC
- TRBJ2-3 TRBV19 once CASIPTTAGTVSTDTQYF TGTGCCAGTATCCCAACAACCGCCGGGACCGTTAGCACAGATACGCAGTATTTT
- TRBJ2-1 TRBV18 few CASSPWTLDNEQFF TGTGCCAGCTCACCGTGGACCTTGGACAATGAGCAGTTCTTC
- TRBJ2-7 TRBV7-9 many CASSPPPGTSYEQYF TGTGCCAGCAGCCCACCTCCCGGGACATCTTACGAGCAGTACTTC
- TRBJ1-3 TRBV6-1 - CASSGDRFYSGNTIYF TGTGCCAGCAGCGGGGACCGCTTTTATTCTGGAAACACCATATATTTT
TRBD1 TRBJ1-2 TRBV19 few CASSENRGEGYGYTF TGTGCCAGTAGTGAAAACAGGGGGGAAGGCTATGGCTACACCTTC
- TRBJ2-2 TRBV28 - CASSLGTVSNTGGLFF TGTGCCAGCAGTCTGGGGACAGTTTCGAACACCGGGGGGCTGTTTTTT
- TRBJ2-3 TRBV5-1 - CASSLVGDFTDTQYF TGCGCCAGCAGCTTGGTGGGGGACTTCACAGATACGCAGTATTTT
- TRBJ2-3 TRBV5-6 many CASSPPEGSDTQYF TGTGCCAGCAGCCCGCCGGAGGGGTCGGATACGCAGTATTTT
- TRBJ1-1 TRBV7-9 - CASSSSGQPLETEAFF TGTGCCAGCAGCTCATCCGGACAGCCATTAGAGACTGAAGCTTTCTTT
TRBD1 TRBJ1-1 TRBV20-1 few CSALKFQGVNTEAFF TGCAGTGCTTTAAAATTTCAGGGGGTGAACACTGAAGCTTTCTTT
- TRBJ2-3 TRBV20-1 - CSAITSRDTQYF TGCAGTGCTATTACATCTCGAGATACGCAGTATTTT
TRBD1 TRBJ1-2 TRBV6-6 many CASSYPDRGNGGYTF TGTGCCAGCAGTTACCCGGACAGGGGGAACGGGGGCTACACCTTC
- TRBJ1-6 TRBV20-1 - CSASFQGSSPLHF TGCAGTGCTAGTTTTCAGGGGAGTTCACCCCTCCACTTT
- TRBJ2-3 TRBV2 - CASSGSLGPRDTQYF TGTGCCAGCAGTGGTTCTCTAGGGCCGCGGGATACGCAGTATTTT
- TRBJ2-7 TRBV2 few CASRSTRSEQYF TGTGCCAGCAGATCGACTAGATCCGAGCAGTACTTC
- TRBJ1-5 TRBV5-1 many CASSLAGESFQPQHF TGCGCCAGCAGCTTGGCGGGGGAATCGTTTCAGCCCCAGCATTTT
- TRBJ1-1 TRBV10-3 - CAIRGHVSTEAFF TGTGCCATCAGAGGACATGTATCCACTGAAGCTTTCTTT
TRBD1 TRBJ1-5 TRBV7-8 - CASSRGQENQPQHF TGTGCCAGCAGCCGTGGACAGGAAAATCAGCCCCAGCATTTT
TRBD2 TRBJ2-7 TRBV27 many CASSLAPGLAGGRYEQYF TGTGCCAGCAGTTTAGCTCCGGGACTAGCGGGAGGCCGCTACGAGCAGTACTTC
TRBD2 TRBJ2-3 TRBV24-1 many CATRGTDSPGLAGLLSTDTQYF TGTGCCACCAGGGGGACAGATTCTCCGGGACTAGCGGGACTTCTCTCCACAGATACGCAGTATTTT
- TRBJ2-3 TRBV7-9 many CASIPTRGSTDTQYF TGTGCCAGCATCCCGACTAGGGGAAGCACAGATACGCAGTATTTT
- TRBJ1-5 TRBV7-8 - CASSLGRAQPQHF TGTGCCAGCAGCTTAGGGAGGGCCCAGCCCCAGCATTTT
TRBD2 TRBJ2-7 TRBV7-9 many CASSLGTSGLYEQYF TGTGCCAGCAGCTTAGGGACTAGCGGGCTCTACGAGCAGTACTTC
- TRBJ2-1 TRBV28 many CASSPPPTTNEQFF TGTGCCAGCAGTCCCCCGCCCACAACCAATGAGCAGTTCTTC
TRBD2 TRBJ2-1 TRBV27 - CASTEHSASGYNEQFF TGTGCCAGCACAGAGCATTCGGCTAGCGGATACAATGAGCAGTTCTTC
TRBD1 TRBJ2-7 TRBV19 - CASSPGTGGTYEQYF TGTGCCAGTAGTCCAGGGACAGGGGGAACCTACGAGCAGTACTTC
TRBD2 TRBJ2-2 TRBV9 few CASSELAKGHGELFF TGTGCCAGCAGCGAACTAGCGAAAGGGCACGGGGAGCTGTTTTTT
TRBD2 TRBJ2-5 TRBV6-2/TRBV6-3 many CASNPGTSGRVETQYF TGTGCCAGCAACCCCGGGACTAGCGGGAGAGTAGAGACCCAGTACTTC
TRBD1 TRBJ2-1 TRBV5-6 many CASTKWDSSQFF TGTGCCAGCACTAAATGGGACAGCTCCCAGTTCTTC
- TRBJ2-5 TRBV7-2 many CASSPPGLAQYF TGTGCCAGCAGCCCCCCCGGTTTGGCCCAGTACTTC
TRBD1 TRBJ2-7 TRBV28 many CASSRDRVNYEQYF TGTGCCAGCAGTAGGGACAGGGTGAACTACGAGCAGTACTTC